The source of this T cell receptor (beta chain) is a study of T cell responses to AZD1222 COVID-19 vaccine. Clones were read by immunoSEQ multiplex PCR, and TCRdb kept only the in-frame ones, dropping some. In the table there are 100,000 to 150,000 clones, more than 75% of which are singletons. Concerning this clone itself: What it binds is not known.

Overall study findings and caveats: Of spike-specific TCRs, nearly half reportedly target regions left unmutated in variants.

The CDR3 length is 12 residues. Germline CDR1 GTSNPN, CDR2 SVGIG (reference sequence). V was shortened by 5 bases and J by 12 bases, with 17 bases between the two germline ends. Sequenced here: peripheral blood, sampled 28 days after the second AZD1222 dose. This chain links TRBV30 with TRBJ2-1; no clear D gene. The receptor was derived from an adult who received the AZD1222 COVID-19 vaccine. CDR3 nucleotides: TGTGCCTGGGGGGAATCAGAGGCCGTGCAGTTCTTC. Protein: CAWGESEAVQFF.